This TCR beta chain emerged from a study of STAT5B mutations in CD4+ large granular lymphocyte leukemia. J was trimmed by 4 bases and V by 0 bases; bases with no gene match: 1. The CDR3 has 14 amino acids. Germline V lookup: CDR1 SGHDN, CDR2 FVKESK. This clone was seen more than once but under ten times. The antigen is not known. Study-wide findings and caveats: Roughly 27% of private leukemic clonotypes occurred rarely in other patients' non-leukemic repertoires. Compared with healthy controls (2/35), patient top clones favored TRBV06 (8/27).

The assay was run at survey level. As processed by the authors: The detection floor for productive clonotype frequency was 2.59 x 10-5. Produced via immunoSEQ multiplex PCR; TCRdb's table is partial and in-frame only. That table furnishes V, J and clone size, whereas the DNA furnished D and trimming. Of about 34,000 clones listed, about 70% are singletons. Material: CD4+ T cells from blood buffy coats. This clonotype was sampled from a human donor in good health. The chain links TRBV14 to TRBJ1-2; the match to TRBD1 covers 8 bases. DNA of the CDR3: TGTGCCAGCAGCCAAGATACAGGGGGCTATGGCTACACCTTC. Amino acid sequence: CASSQDTGGYGYTF.